The clone carrying this T cell receptor beta chain has ten or more counts. Its antigen is not known. Generation of TCR cDNA used 5'RACE template switching (which added a universal primer site and UMIs). Each CDR3 protein gets one entry after TCRdb re-called the 5' RACE reads with MiXCR. The data hold roughly 520,000 distinct CDR3 sequences, with around a fifth observed a single time. The data stem from a study of T cells after yellow fever vaccination. Study context: Low-cell-number fractions underwent preparation using SMART-Seq v4 Ultra Low Input. Study-level findings and limits: FACS-sorted repertoires could contain abundant clonotypes contaminating from the bulk population. On re-exposure, the response was weaker but peaked faster, at day 5 versus 15.

Germline assignment: CDR1 SEHNR and CDR2 FQNEAQ (reference sequence). CDR3 length equals 15 residues. With V trimmed by 1 base and J by 4 bases, 0 bases remained unmatched. The starting material was PBMCs, obtained about 21 days after the first yellow fever vaccination. This sequence was found in a man younger than 30 who received the YFV17D yellow fever vaccine. The chain carries TRBV7-9 and TRBJ2-5, with 13 bases aligning to TRBD2. The chain's CDR3 is CASSLGTSGGETQYF. As DNA, the CDR3 is TGTGCCAGCAGCTTAGGGACTAGCGGGGGAGAGACCCAGTACTTC. Using reference TRBV7-9 and TRBJ2-5 for the parts outside the CDR3, the full variable domain is DTGVSQNPRHKITKRGQNVTFRCDPISEHNRLYWYRQTLGQGPEFLTYFQNEAQLEKSRLLSDRFSAERPKGSFSTLEIQRTEQGDSAMYLCASSLGTSGGETQYFGPGTRLLVL.